Listed here are 9 T cell receptor beta chains from one sample, sequenced in a study of beta chain features in type 1 diabetes. The isolated RNA, all of it, was reverse transcribed, so expressed TCRB transcripts were what got sequenced. Measured with immunoSEQ multiplex PCR; TCRdb has only the in-frame clones, and not every one. Here the sample spans about 110,000 clones, roughly 43% being singletons. The sequencing input was stem cell memory CD4+ T cells from blood. Receptors were obtained from a woman aged 18 to 35 in good health.

This sequence joins TRBV18 and TRBJ2-1, with D tentatively TRBD2 (5 bases). Trimming took 3 bases from V and 0 from J, leaving 9 bases between them. The CDR3 has 15 residues. CDR1 and CDR2 (germline): KGHSH, LQKENI. For the CDR3, the DNA is TGTGCCAGCTCACCGGGCGGGTTCTCCTACAATGAGCAGTTCTTC. Protein: CASSPGGFSYNEQFF. The variable domain in full, with the rest retrieved from reference TRBV18 and TRBJ2-1, is NAGVMQNPRHLVRRRGQEARLRCSPMKGHSHVYWYRQLPEEGLKFMVYLQKENIIDESGMPKERFSAEFPKEGPSILRIQQVVRGDSAAYFCASSPGGFSYNEQFFGPGTRLTVL.

This clone was picked up a small number of times. V usage is TRBV28 and J usage is TRBJ2-4; D possibly corresponds to TRBD2 (6 bases). Trimming left V 5 bases short and J 0 bases short, with 11 bases between. There are 15 residues in the CDR3. CDR1 and CDR2 from the germline V gene are MDHEN and SYDVKM. The DNA for the CDR3 is TGTGCCAGCAGTGCCAGCGGGCTAGCCAAAAACATTCAGTACTTC. Its protein is CASSASGLAKNIQYF.

This clone was detected a few times. V gene TRBV27 combines with J gene TRBJ2-7; 8 bases are a match to TRBD2. The CDR3 spans 16 residues. J gave up 9 bases and V 5 bases, and 18 bases lay outside the gene matches. Per germline, CDR1 MNHEY and CDR2 SMNVEV (reference sequence). The CDR3 reads CASSPQVAGGRAGQYF. CDR3 in DNA: TGTGCCAGCAGTCCCCAGGTCGCGGGAGGCCGTGCAGGGCAGTACTTC.

The sample holds a few counts of this clone. The chain joins TRBV5-1 to TRBJ2-1; 12 bases line up with TRBD2. This CDR3 has 15 amino acids. Germline CDR1 is SGHRS and CDR2 is YFSETQ. V dropped 0 bases and J dropped 8; count of bases not matched to a gene: 3. The CDR3 loop is CASSLGLAGADEQFF. The DNA of the CDR3 is TGCGCCAGCAGCTTGGGACTAGCGGGAGCAGATGAGCAGTTCTTC.

The table lists this clone with a few counts. The chain uses TRBV2 and TRBJ1-1; 8 bases agree with TRBD1. With 5 bases clipped from V and 0 bases from J, the junction kept 2 bases outside the gene matches. CDR1 and CDR2 from the germline V gene are SNHLY and FYNNEI. CDR3 size: 14 residues. CDR3 residues: CASSRQGLNTEAFF. The DNA for the CDR3 is TGTGCCAGCAGTCGACAGGGGCTGAACACTGAAGCTTTCTTT.

This clone was counted only a few times. V gene TRBV12-5 combines with J gene TRBJ2-7; possible D gene TRBD1, 5 bases. The ends were cut back, 10 bases at V and 7 bases at J, with 23 bases in the middle. The germline V gene encodes CDR1 LGHNT and CDR2 FRNRAP. This CDR3 is 14 amino acids long. CDR3 DNA: TGTGCTACCCCGCCCCAGGGAACCCGTTTGGAGCAGTACTTC. Translating it yields CATPPQGTRLEQYF.

The V call is TRBV4-2, the J call TRBJ1-2; D perhaps matches TRBD1 (5 bases). V gave up 2 bases and J gave up 10 bases, with 17 bases separating them. The germline CDR1 and CDR2 sequences are LGHNA and YNFKEQ. This CDR3 region has 14 residues. CDR3 nucleotide sequence: TGTGCCAGCAGCCAACCAGACAGCCGGATGATCTACACCTTC. Translating gives CASSQPDSRMIYTF.

The J gene is TRBJ1-2, the V gene TRBV10-3, with 9 positions matching TRBD1. CDR1 ENHRY and CDR2 SYGVKD come from the germline V gene. The CDR3 sequence is 12 residues long. Trimming took 6 bases from V and 7 from J; bases not matched to a gene: 3. The CDR3, as DNA: TGTGCCATCAGATCGACAGGGGGTGGCTACACCTTC. It yields the protein CAIRSTGGGYTF.

This clone was observed a few times. The chain links TRBV7-2 to TRBJ1-5, with unresolved D. The CDR3 runs 15 residues. Deletions cut 1 base from V and 7 bases from J, with 14 bases between. Looked up from germline, CDR1 is SGHTA and CDR2 is FQGNSA. The CDR3 coding sequence is TGTGCCAGCAGCTTAGTACGGGGTCCAGAGCAGCCCCAGCATTTT. Its protein product is CASSLVRGPEQPQHF.